This passage covers 3 T cell receptor beta chains from one sample sequenced in a study of blood T cell repertoires in COVID-19. Produced via immunoSEQ multiplex PCR; TCRdb's table is partial and in-frame only. The sample has roughly 88,000 clones, about 93% seen once. Sample: peripheral blood. Receptors originate from a woman aged 45-60 years in a cohort sampled during active COVID-19.

Worth noting for this clone: An end of the junction differs from the germline gene, which may be a read error. The V call is TRBV7-9, the J call TRBJ2-7; D gene uncertain. There are 15 residues in the CDR3. Germline V gene data show CDR1 as SEHNR and CDR2 as FQNEAQ (reference sequence). CDR3 coding DNA: TGTGCGAGCAGACTCGGGTCGGATCCGGCTTGGGAGCAGTACTTC. Its translation: CASRLGSDPAWEQYF.

The gene calls are TRBV7-8 and TRBJ2-3, with TRBD2 matching 8 bases. This CDR3 spans 14 amino acids. With V trimmed by 5 bases and J by 5 bases, 6 bases remained unmatched. Germline CDR1 reads SGHVS; CDR2 reads FQNEAQ. The CDR3 here is CASSPQRGKDTQYF. CDR3 DNA: TGTGCCAGCAGCCCTCAGCGGGGGAAAGATACGCAGTATTTT.

V and J are TRBV6-5 and TRBJ2-5; D uncertain. V lost 9 bases and J 6 bases, leaving 11 bases between the germline ends. The CDR3 consists of 11 residues. Germline CDR1 and CDR2: MNHEY and SVGAGI. CDR3 in amino acids: CASRSVQTQYF. As DNA, the CDR3 is TGTGCCAGTAGAAGCGTGCAGACCCAGTACTTC.